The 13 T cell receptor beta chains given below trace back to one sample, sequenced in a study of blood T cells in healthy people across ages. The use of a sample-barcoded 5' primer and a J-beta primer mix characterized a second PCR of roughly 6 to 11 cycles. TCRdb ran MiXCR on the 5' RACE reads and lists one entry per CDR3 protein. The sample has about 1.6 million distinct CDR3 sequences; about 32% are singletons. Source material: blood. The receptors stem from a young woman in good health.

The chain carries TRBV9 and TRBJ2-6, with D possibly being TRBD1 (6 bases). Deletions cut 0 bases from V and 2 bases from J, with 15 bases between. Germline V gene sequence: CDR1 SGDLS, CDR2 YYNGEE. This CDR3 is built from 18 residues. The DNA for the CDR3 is TGTGCCAGCAGCGTAGCCAGGAGCAGGGGTACTGGGGCCAACGTCCTGACTTTC. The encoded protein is CASSVARSRGTGANVLTF.

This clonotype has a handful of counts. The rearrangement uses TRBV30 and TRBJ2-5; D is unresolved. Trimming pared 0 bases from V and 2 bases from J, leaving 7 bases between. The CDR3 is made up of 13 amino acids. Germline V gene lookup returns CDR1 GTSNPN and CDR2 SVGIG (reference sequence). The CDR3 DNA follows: TGTGCCTGGAGTGTGGGTGGTCAAGAGACCCAGTACTTC. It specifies CAWSVGGQETQYF.

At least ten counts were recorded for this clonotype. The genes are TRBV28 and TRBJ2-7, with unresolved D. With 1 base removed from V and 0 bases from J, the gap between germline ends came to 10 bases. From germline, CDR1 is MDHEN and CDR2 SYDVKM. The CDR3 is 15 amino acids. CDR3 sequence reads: CASSLYGRSSYEQYF. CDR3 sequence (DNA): TGTGCCAGCAGTTTATACGGGCGAAGCTCCTACGAGCAGTACTTC.

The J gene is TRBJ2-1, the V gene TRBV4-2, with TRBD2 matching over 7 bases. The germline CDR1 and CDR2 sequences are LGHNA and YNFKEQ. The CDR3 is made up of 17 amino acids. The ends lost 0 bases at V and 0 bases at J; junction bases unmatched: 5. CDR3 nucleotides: TGTGCCAGCAGCCAAGAGTGGCGGGGGAGCTCCTACAATGAGCAGTTCTTC. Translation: CASSQEWRGSSYNEQFF.

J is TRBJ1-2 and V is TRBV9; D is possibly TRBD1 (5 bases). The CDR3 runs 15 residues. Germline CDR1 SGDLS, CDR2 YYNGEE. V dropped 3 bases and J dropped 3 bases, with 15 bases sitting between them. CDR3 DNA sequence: TGTGCCAGCAGCGCCTCGGGGCGCCCCTACTATGGCTACACCTTC. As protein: CASSASGRPYYGYTF.

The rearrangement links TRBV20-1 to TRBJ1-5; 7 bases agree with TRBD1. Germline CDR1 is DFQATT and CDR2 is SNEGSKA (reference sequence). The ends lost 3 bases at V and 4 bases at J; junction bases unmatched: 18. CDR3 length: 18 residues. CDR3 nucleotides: TGCAGTGCTAGTTGGCCAAGGGACAGAGTTCCCTATAATCAGCCCCAGCATTTT. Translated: CSASWPRDRVPYNQPQHF.

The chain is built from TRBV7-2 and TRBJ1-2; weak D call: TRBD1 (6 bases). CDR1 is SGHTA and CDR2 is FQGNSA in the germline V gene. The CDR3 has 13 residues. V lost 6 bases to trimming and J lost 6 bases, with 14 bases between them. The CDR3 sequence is CASSLQGGDGYTF. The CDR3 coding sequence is TGTGCCAGCAGTCTACAGGGTGGAGATGGCTACACCTTC.

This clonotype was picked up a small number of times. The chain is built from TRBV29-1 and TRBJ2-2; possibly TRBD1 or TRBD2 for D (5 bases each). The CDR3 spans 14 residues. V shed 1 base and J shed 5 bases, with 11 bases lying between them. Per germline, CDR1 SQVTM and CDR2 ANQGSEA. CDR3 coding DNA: TGCAGCGTTGAAGGTCAGAGGGGAACCGGGGAGCTGTTTTTT. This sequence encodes CSVEGQRGTGELFF.

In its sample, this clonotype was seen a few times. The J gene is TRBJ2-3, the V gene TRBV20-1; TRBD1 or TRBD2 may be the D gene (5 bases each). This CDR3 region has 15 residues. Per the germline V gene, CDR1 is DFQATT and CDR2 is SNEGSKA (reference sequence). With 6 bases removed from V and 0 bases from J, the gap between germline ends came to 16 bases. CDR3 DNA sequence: TGCAGTGCCCCCCCAGAGAGGGGAAGCACAGATACGCAGTATTTT. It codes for CSAPPERGSTDTQYF.

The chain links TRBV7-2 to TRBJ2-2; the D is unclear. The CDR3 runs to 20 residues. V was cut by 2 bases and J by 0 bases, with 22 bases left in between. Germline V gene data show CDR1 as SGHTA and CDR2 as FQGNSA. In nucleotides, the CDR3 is TGTGCCAGCAGCTTATTATTATTTTCGGTCATGAGCCCGAACACCGGGGAGCTGTTTTTT. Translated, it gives CASSLLLFSVMSPNTGELFF.

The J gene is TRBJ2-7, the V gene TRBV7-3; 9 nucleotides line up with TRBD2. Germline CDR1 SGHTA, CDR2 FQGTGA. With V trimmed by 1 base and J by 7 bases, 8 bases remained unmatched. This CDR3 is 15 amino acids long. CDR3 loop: CASSLSRAGGREQYF. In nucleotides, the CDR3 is TGTGCCAGCAGCTTAAGTCGAGCGGGAGGTAGGGAGCAGTACTTC.

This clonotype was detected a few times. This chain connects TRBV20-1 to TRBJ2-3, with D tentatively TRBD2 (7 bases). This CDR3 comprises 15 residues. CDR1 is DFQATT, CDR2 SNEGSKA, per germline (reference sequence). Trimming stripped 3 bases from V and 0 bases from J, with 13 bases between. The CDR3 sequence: CSASWGGQSTDTQYF. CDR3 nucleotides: TGCAGTGCTAGCTGGGGGGGCCAAAGCACAGATACGCAGTATTTT.

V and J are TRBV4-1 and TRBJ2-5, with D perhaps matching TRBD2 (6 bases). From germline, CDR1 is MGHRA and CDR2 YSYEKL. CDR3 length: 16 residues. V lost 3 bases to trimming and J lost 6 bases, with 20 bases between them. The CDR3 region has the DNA TGCGCCAGCAGCCAGGAGGGAGAAGGTCTGAGTCAGACCCAGTACTTC. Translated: CASSQEGEGLSQTQYF.